The sequence of this T cell receptor (beta chain) was determined in a study of OX40 agonist ivuxolimab in advanced cancers. Germline V lookup: CDR1 KGHSY, CDR2 FQNENV. CDR3 length: 13 amino acids. V was cut by 0 bases and J by 3 bases, with 5 bases left in between. The table came from immunoSEQ multiplex PCR; TCRdb's copy has only in-frame clones and leaves some out. This sample has 60,000 to 75,000 clones; roughly nine tenths occur once, and the top ten carry more than 3%. This chain connects TRBV16 to TRBJ1-2, with unresolved D. The source material was CD4+ or CD8+ T cells sorted from blood, sampled in a trial of the OX40 agonist ivuxolimab. The receptor was derived from an adult with an advanced solid tumor such as melanoma, head and neck, liver or kidney cancer. This CDR3 reads CASSQSKDYGYTF. The CDR3 region has the DNA TGTGCCAGCAGCCAATCTAAGGACTATGGCTACACCTTC. Complete variable domain (other parts from reference TRBV16 and TRBJ1-2): GEEVAQTPKHLVRGEGQKAKLYCAPIKGHSYVFWYQQVLKNEFKFLISFQNENVFDETGMPKERFSAKCLPNSPCSLEIQATKLEDSAVYFCASSQSKDYGYTFGSGTRLTVV.